The 8 T cell receptor beta chains reported below all come from one sample, sequenced in a study of Ad26.COV2.S vaccination and SARS-CoV-2 variants. Treatment noted: 15 to 20 received Ad26.COV2.S at low or high dose, single or two shots; about 5 received placebo; per-sample allocation not given. Sampling was performed 63 days after the first vaccine or placebo injection. Method: immunoSEQ multiplex PCR; TCRdb's copy keeps in-frame clones and lacks some. The sample yields over 400,000 clones, roughly 88% seen once. The sequences come from peripheral blood, collected in a trial of Ad26.COV2.S vaccine versus placebo. The receptor source for this set is a person aged 18-60 years who received the Ad26.COV2.S COVID-19 vaccine or a placebo.

The count of this clone is one. CDR3 protein: CASASSGAGGLETQYF. DNA for the CDR3: TGCGCCAGCGCCTCCTCAGGTGCGGGAGGTTTGGAGACCCAGTACTTC. This rearrangement joins TRBV5-1 to TRBJ2-5; TRBD2 aligns across 8 bases. Germline values: CDR1 SGHRS, CDR2 YFSETQ. V lost 7 bases and J lost 5; bases outside the gene matches: 16. The CDR3 has 16 residues.

This clone was counted once. The chain couples TRBV4-3 to TRBJ2-6, with D possibly being TRBD1 (5 bases). The ends were cut back, 0 bases at V and 0 bases at J, with 6 bases in the middle. Germline assignment: CDR1 LGHNA and CDR2 YSLEER. The CDR3 spans 16 residues. The DNA for the CDR3 is TGCGCCAGCAGCCAAGACGACAGCTCTGGGGCCAACGTCCTGACTTTC. Its translation is CASSQDDSSGANVLTF.

This chain links TRBV12-1 with TRBJ2-7. TRBV12-1 is classified as a pseudogene. The CDR3 extends over 20 amino acids. CDR3 sequence reads: CASIQRGAGGTPYHLYEQYF. In DNA form, the CDR3 reads TGTGCCAGCATCCAAAGGGGGGCTGGGGGAACCCCCTACCACCTCTACGAGCAGTACTTC.

The chain recombines TRBV10-3 with TRBJ2-3; D not certain. CDR1 ENHRY and CDR2 SYGVKD come from the germline V gene. Trimming left V 6 bases short and J 2 bases short, with 6 bases between. The CDR3 extends over 12 amino acids. In DNA form, the CDR3 reads TGTGCCATCAGGAGTACCACAGATACGCAGTATTTT. Amino acid sequence: CAIRSTTDTQYF.

The genes are TRBV2 and TRBJ2-5; TRBD1 matches 12 bases. The CDR3 is 15 residues long. Trimming removed 8 bases from V and 5 bases from J; junction bases left unmatched: 9. Germline lookup yields CDR1 SNHLY and CDR2 FYNNEI. The CDR3 is CASEEGTGGRETQYF. The CDR3 DNA follows: TGTGCCAGCGAAGAGGGGACAGGGGGCCGGGAGACCCAGTACTTC.

The sample holds one count of this clone. This chain connects TRBV5-1 to TRBJ2-3; no reliable D call. There are 14 residues in the CDR3. From germline, CDR1 is SGHRS and CDR2 YFSETQ. The V gene lost 0 bases and the J gene lost 6 bases, with 11 bases spanning the gap. CDR3: CASSLAQTRDTQYF. The CDR3, as DNA: TGCGCCAGCAGCTTGGCCCAAACGAGGGATACGCAGTATTTT.

V usage is TRBV7-9 and J usage is TRBJ2-3, with D maybe TRBD1 (6 bases). Germline V gene data show CDR1 as SEHNR and CDR2 as FQNEAQ (reference sequence). This CDR3 has 15 amino acids. The V end lost 1 base, the J end lost 5 bases, and 13 bases lay between the germline ends. The CDR3 sequence is CASSLVNRVKDTQYF. The CDR3 DNA sequence: TGTGCCAGCAGCTTAGTGAACAGGGTTAAAGATACGCAGTATTTT.

This clone has only one observation. The J gene is TRBJ2-1, the V gene TRBV9; TRBD2 matches 8 bases. The CDR3 totals 13 residues. Germline assignment: CDR1 SGDLS and CDR2 YYNGEE. V gave up 0 bases and J gave up 7 bases; unmatched junction bases: 0. The CDR3 DNA reads TGTGCCAGCAGCGTAGGCGGGAGGAATGAGCAGTTCTTC. As protein: CASSVGGRNEQFF.